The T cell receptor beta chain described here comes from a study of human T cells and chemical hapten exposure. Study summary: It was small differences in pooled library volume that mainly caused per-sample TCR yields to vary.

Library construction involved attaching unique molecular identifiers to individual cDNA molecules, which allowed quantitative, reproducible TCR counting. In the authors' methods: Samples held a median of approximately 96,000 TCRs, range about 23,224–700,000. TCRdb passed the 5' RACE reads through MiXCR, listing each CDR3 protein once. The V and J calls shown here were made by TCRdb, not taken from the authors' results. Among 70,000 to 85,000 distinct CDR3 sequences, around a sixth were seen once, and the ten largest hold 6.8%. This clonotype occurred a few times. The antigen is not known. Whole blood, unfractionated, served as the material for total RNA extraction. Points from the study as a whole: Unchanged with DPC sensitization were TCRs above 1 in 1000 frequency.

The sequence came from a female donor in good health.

CDR3 sequence (DNA): TGCAGTGCTAGCGACAGGCTGGGCAAAAACATTCAGTACTTC. It encodes CSASDRLGKNIQYF. The V call is TRBV20-1, the J call TRBJ2-4, with D possibly TRBD1 on 6 matching bases. V was shortened by 3 bases and J by 3 bases, with 12 bases between the two germline ends. Germline values: CDR1 DFQATT, CDR2 SNEGSKA (reference sequence). The CDR3 totals 14 residues.